This T cell receptor beta chain comes out of a study of blood T cell repertoires in COVID-19. Looking at the study overall: Material from acute and convalescent COVID-19 was sourced from the United States, Italy and Spain. Nucleic acid was either cDNA or gDNA, and it came from T cells, B-cell-depleted T cells, or PBMCs.

In the study's own analysis: Using reference gene primer amplification, nucleated cell counts were estimated. Profiled with immunoSEQ multiplex PCR; TCRdb holds only in-frame clones, not every one. That table gives V, J and clone size, and the DNA gave D and trimming. Here the sample spans 150,000 to 200,000 clones, roughly 86% being singletons. Germline assignment: CDR1 SGHDN and CDR2 FVKESK. V lost 0 bases and J 4 bases, leaving 6 bases between the germline ends. The CDR3 spans 13 residues. The source material was peripheral blood. The chain carries TRBV14 and TRBJ1-1; D is ambiguous. The sequence came from a woman at least 80 years old in a cohort sampled during active or convalescent COVID-19. CDR3 region: CASSQDGSTEAFF. Written as DNA, the CDR3 is TGTGCCAGCAGCCAAGATGGGAGCACTGAAGCTTTCTTT.